The T cell receptor (beta chain) under discussion was sequenced for a study of CD8+CD57+ T cells in acquired aplastic anemia. All sequencing subjects had displayed CD8+CD57+ cell expansion on flow cytometry. Genomic DNA, serving as template, underwent TCR beta VDJ and CDR3 profiling. From the reads, TCRdb called clonotypes with MiXCR, one entry per CDR3 protein. The sample yields over 150,000 distinct CDR3 sequences, about 44% seen once. The sequence derives from a human donor with aplastic anemia. Specimen: sorted CD4+, CD8+, or CD8+CD57+ T cells (not recorded which) from PBMCs.

The CDR3 nucleotides are TGTGCCAGTAGTATAGCGACAGGACGCGGCTATGGCTACACCTTC. Protein sequence: CASSIATGRGYGYTF. The chain has TRBV19 and TRBJ1-2; D possibly corresponds to TRBD1 (6 bases). Germline CDR1 LNHDA, CDR2 SQIVND (reference sequence). V was cut by 1 base and J by 4 bases, with 13 bases left in between. This CDR3 is 15 amino acids long.